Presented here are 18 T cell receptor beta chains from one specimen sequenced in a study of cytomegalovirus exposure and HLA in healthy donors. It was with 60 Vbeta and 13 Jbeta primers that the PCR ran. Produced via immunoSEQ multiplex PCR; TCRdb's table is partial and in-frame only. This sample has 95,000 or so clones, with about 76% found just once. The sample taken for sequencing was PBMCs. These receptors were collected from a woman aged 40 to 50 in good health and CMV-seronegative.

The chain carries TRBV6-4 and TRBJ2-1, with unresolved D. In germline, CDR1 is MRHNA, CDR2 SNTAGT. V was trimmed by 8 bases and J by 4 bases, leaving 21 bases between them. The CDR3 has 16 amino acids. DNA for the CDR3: TGTGCCAGCTCTACCCAAGCTGCAACAGTTTACAATGAGCAGTTCTTC. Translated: CASSTQAATVYNEQFF.

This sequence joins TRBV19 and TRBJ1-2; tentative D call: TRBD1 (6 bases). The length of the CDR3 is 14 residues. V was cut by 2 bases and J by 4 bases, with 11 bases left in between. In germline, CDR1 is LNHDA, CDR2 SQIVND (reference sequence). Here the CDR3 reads CASSIIRGAYGYTF. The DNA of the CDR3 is TGTGCCAGTAGTATAATCAGGGGTGCCTATGGCTACACCTTC.

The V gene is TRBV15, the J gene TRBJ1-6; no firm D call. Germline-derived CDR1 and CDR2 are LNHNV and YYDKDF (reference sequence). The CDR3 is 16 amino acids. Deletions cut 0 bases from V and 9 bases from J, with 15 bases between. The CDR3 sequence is CATSRDGGPVASPLHF. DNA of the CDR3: TGTGCCACCAGCAGAGATGGAGGGCCCGTGGCTTCACCCCTCCACTTT.

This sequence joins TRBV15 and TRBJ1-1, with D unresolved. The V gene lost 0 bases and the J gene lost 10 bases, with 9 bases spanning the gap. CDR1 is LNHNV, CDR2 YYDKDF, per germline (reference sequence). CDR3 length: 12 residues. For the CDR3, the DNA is TGTGCCACCAGCAGAGATCGCGAGTTAGCTTTCTTT. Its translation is CATSRDRELAFF.

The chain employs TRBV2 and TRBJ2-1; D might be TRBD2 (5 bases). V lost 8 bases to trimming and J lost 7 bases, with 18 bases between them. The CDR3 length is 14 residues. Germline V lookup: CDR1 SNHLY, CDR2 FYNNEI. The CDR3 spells CASYLGFRGNEQFF. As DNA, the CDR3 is TGTGCCAGCTATCTCGGCTTCCGCGGGAATGAGCAGTTCTTC.

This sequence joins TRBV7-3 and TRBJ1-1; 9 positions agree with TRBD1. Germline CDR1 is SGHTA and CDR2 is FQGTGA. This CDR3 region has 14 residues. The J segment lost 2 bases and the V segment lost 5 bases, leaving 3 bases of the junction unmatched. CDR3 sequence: CASSPQGANTEAFF. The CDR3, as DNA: TGTGCCAGCAGCCCACAGGGGGCCAACACTGAAGCTTTCTTT.

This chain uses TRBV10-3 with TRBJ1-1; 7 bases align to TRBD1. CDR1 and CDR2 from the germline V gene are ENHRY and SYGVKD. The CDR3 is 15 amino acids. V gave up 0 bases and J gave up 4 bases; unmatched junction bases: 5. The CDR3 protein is CAISESTGFSTEAFF. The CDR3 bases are TGTGCCATCAGTGAGTCGACAGGGTTTAGCACTGAAGCTTTCTTT.

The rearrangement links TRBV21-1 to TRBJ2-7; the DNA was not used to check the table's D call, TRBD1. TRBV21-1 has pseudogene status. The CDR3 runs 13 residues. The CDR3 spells CASSRYRTLEQYF. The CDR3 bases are TGTGCCAGCAGCAGGTACAGGACCCTCGAGCAGTACTTC.

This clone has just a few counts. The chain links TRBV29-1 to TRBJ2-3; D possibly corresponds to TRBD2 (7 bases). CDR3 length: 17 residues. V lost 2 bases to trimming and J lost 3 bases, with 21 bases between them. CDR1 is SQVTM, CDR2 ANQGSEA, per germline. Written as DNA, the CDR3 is TGCAGCGTTGAATCCCCTCATTCCCGGGGGGCTACAGATACGCAGTATTTT. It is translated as CSVESPHSRGATDTQYF.

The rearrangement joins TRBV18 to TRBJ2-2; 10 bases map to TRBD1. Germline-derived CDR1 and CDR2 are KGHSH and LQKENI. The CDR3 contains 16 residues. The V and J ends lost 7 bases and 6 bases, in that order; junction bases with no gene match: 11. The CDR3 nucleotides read TGTGCCAGCTACCCCGGGACAGGGGTATTCGCCGGGGAGCTGTTTTTT. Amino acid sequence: CASYPGTGVFAGELFF.

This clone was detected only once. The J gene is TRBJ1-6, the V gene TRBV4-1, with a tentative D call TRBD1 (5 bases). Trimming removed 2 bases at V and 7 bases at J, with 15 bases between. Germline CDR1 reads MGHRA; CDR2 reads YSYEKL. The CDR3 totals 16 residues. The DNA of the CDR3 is TGCGCCAGCAGCCAATCCGTGGCAGGGATAAATTCACCCCTCCACTTT. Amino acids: CASSQSVAGINSPLHF.

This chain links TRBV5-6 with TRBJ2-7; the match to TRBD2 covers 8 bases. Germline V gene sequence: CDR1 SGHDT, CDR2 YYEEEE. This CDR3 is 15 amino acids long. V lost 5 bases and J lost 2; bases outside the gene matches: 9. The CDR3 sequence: CASSDPGTSPYEQYF. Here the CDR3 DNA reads TGTGCCAGCAGTGACCCCGGGACTAGTCCCTACGAGCAGTACTTC.

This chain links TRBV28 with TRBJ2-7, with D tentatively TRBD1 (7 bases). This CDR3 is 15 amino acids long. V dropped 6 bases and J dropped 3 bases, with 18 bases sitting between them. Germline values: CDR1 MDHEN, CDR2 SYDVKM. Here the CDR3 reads CASSSRGDPIYEQYF. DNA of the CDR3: TGTGCCAGCAGCTCCAGGGGGGATCCGATCTACGAGCAGTACTTC.

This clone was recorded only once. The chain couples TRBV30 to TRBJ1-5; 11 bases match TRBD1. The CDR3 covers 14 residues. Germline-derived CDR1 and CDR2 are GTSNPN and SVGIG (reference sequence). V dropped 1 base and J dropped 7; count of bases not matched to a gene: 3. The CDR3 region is CAWSGGTGGQPQHF. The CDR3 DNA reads TGTGCCTGGAGTGGGGGGACAGGGGGGCAGCCCCAGCATTTT.

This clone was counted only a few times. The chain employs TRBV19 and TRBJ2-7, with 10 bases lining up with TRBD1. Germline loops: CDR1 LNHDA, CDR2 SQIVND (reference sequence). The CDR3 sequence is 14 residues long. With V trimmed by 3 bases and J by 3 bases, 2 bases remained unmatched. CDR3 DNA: TGTGCCAGTAGTATGGGGACAGGGGTCTACGAGCAGTACTTC. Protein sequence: CASSMGTGVYEQYF.

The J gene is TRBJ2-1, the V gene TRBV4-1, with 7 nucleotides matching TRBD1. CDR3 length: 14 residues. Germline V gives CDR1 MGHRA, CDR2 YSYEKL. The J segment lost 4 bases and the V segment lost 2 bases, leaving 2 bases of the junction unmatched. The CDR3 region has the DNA TGCGCCAGCAGCCAACGACAGGGTTACAATGAGCAGTTCTTC. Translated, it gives CASSQRQGYNEQFF.

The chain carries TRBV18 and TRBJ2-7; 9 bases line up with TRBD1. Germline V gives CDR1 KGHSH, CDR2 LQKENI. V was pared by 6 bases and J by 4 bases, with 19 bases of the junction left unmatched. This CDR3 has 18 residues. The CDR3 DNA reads TGTGCCAGCTCCCCAACTTCCGCCCGGACAGGGGTGTTTTACGAGCAGTACTTC. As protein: CASSPTSARTGVFYEQYF.

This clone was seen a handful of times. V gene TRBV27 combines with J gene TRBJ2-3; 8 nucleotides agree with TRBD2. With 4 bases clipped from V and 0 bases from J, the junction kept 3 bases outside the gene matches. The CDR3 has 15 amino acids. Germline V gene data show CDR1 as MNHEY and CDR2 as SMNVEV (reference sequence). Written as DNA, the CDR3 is TGTGCCAGCAGTTCGGGAGGGATGAGCACAGATACGCAGTATTTT. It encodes CASSSGGMSTDTQYF.